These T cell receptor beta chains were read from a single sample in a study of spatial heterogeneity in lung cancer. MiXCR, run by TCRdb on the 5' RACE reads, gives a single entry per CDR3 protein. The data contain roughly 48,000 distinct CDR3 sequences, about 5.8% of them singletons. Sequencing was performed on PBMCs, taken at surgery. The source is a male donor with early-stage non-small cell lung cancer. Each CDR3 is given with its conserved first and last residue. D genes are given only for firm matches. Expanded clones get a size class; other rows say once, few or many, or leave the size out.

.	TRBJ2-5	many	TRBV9	CASSASGETQYF	TGTGCCAGCAGCGCAAGCGGAGAGACCCAGTACTTC
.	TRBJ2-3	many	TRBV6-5	CASVGTDTQYF	TGTGCCAGCGTGGGGACAGATACGCAGTATTTT
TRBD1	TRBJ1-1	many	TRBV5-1	CASSFTGDITEAFF	TGCGCCAGCAGCTTCACAGGGGATATCACTGAAGCTTTCTTT
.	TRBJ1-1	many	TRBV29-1	CSVEGYTNTEAFF	TGCAGCGTTGAAGGGTACACTAACACTGAAGCTTTCTTT
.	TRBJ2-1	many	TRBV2	CASSADYSEQFF	TGTGCCAGCAGTGCGGACTACAGTGAGCAGTTCTTC
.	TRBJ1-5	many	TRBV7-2	CASSLDRGYQPQHF	TGTGCCAGCAGCTTGGACAGAGGGTATCAGCCCCAGCATTTT
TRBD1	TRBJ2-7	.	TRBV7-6	CASSGQGPEQYF	TGTGCCAGTAGCGGACAGGGACCCGAGCAGTACTTC
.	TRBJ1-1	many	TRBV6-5	CASSYSTSVGEAFF	TGTGCCAGCAGTTACTCCACCTCGGTAGGTGAAGCTTTCTTT
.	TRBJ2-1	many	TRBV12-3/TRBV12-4	CASRFRPDEQFF	TGTGCCAGCAGATTCAGACCCGATGAGCAGTTCTTC
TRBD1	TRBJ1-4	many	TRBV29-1	CSVGQGSEKLFF	TGCAGCGTGGGACAGGGGAGTGAAAAACTGTTTTTT
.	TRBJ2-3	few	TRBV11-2	CASSLDLKGTDTQYF	TGTGCCAGCAGCTTAGATCTTAAGGGCACAGATACGCAGTATTTT
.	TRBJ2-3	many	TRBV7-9	CASRDQRTDTQYF	TGTGCCAGCAGAGATCAGAGGACAGATACGCAGTATTTT
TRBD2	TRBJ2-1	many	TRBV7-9	CASSLSLAGGHNEQFF	TGTGCCAGCAGCTTAAGTTTAGCGGGAGGTCACAATGAGCAGTTCTTC
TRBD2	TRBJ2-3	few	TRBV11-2	CASSLGVRTSGRARGDTQYF	TGTGCCAGCAGCTTAGGCGTCCGGACTAGCGGGAGAGCTCGGGGAGATACGCAGTATTTT
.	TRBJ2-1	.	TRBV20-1	CSAREAGASYNEQFF	TGCAGTGCTAGAGAGGCGGGTGCTTCCTACAATGAGCAGTTCTTC
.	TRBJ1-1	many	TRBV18	CASSPQQNTEAFF	TGTGCCAGCTCACCTCAGCAGAACACTGAAGCTTTCTTT